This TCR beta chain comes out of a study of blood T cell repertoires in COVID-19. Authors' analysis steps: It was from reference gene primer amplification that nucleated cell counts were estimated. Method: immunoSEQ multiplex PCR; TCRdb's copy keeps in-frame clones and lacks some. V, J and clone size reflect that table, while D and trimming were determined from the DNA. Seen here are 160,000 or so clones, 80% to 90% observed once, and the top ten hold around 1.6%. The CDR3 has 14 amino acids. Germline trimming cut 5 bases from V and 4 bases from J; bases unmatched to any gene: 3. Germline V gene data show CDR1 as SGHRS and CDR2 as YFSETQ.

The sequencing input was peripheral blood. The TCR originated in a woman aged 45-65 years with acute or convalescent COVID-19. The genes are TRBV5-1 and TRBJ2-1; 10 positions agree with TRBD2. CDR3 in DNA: TGCGCCAGCAGAGGGACTAGCGCTTACAATGAGCAGTTCTTC. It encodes CASRGTSAYNEQFF.